This T cell receptor (beta chain) was captured by sequencing in a study of cytomegalovirus exposure and HLA in healthy donors. Notes on the study in general: Per published reports, the classifier diagnosed cytomegalovirus status with high specificity and sensitivity. On later analysis, the bulk of CMV-associated TCR beta chains appeared to be HLA-restricted.

This clone was detected only a few times. Its specificity is not known. Vbeta (60) and Jbeta (13) primers were used in the PCR. Only in-frame clones appear in the TCRdb table, and some are missing; sequencing was by immunoSEQ multiplex PCR. This table has more than 100,000 clones, more than 60% appearing once. The CDR3 totals 19 residues. V gave up 6 bases and J gave up 0 bases, with 24 bases separating them. The germline gives CDR1 MDHEN, CDR2 SYDVKM. This TCR derives from a man between 18 and 35 years old in good health and CMV-seronegative. The chain uses TRBV28 and TRBJ1-5; maybe TRBD1 (5 bases). The material sequenced was PBMCs. Written as DNA, the CDR3 is TGTGCCAGCAGCCCGATAGTAGGCAGGGTAGGGTATAGCAATCAGCCCCAGCATTTT. This gives the protein CASSPIVGRVGYSNQPQHF.